Shown below are 9 T cell receptor beta chains from a single sample sequenced in a study of T cell responses to AZD1222 COVID-19 vaccine. Profiled with immunoSEQ multiplex PCR; TCRdb holds only in-frame clones, not every one. The sample lists more than 95,000 clones; around nine tenths were seen once. Sample: peripheral blood, taken on day 0 of AZD1222 vaccination. Receptors were obtained from an adult in good health.

The J gene is TRBJ2-7, the V gene TRBV7-2; 7 bases are shared with TRBD1. CDR1 and CDR2 from the germline V gene are SGHTA and FQGNSA. CDR3 size: 17 residues. The V segment lost 3 bases and the J segment 2 bases; nucleotides outside the gene matches: 13. This CDR3 is CASSFGERTGVPYEQYF. The CDR3 region has the DNA TGTGCCAGCAGCTTCGGGGAGCGAACAGGGGTCCCCTACGAGCAGTACTTC. Full variable domain (outside the CDR3, taken from reference TRBV7-2 and TRBJ2-7): GAGVSQSPSNKVTEKGKDVELRCDPISGHTALYWYRQSLGQGLEFLIYFQGNSAPDKSGLPSDRFSAERTGGSVSTLTIQRTQQEDSAVYLCASSFGERTGVPYEQYFGPGTRLTVT.

This clone appeared a few times. The chain uses TRBV6-2 or TRBV6-3 and TRBJ1-5; D uncertain. The germline V gene encodes CDR1 MNHEY and CDR2 SVGEGT. V was pared by 2 bases and J by 6 bases, with 20 bases between. The CDR3 is 17 amino acids. The DNA of the CDR3 is TGTGCCAGCAGTTACGTCGGCGGGTTGGGGATGGGTCAGCCCCAGCATTTT. Translated, it gives CASSYVGGLGMGQPQHF.

The chain is built from TRBV7-8 and TRBJ1-2, with 9 bases matching TRBD1. Trimming at V came to 7 bases and at J to 6 bases, leaving 12 bases not matched to a gene. Germline CDR1 is SGHVS and CDR2 is FQNEAQ. The CDR3 contains 15 residues. The CDR3 nucleotides are TGTGCCAGCAAGCTCTCCGGGACAGGGCTCAATGGCTACACCTTC. It encodes CASKLSGTGLNGYTF.

The chain combines TRBV4-3 with TRBJ1-2; D possibly corresponds to TRBD1 (6 bases). With 0 bases removed from V and 6 bases from J, the gap between germline ends came to 14 bases. CDR1 LGHNA and CDR2 YSLEER come from the germline V gene. The CDR3 loop spans 15 amino acids. CDR3 residues: CASSQELGGADGYTF. DNA of the CDR3: TGCGCCAGCAGCCAAGAGTTAGGGGGGGCCGATGGCTACACCTTC.

V is TRBV5-1 and J is TRBJ1-4, with 8 bases lining up with TRBD1. With 4 bases clipped from V and 10 bases from J, the junction kept 9 bases outside the gene matches. Germline-derived CDR1 and CDR2 are SGHRS and YFSETQ. This CDR3 is built from 14 residues. CDR3 protein: CASSTGTGGGKLFF. In nucleotides, the CDR3 is TGCGCCAGCAGCACCGGGACAGGTGGTGGAAAACTGTTTTTT.

The chain carries TRBV19 and TRBJ1-2, with D perhaps TRBD1 (5 bases). Trimming shortened V by 7 bases and J by 3 bases, and 24 bases separated the two germline ends. CDR3 length: 17 amino acids. Per the germline V gene, CDR1 is LNHDA and CDR2 is SQIVND (reference sequence). The CDR3: CASIAINPGRGDYGYTF. For the CDR3, the DNA is TGTGCCAGTATCGCGATAAACCCAGGGCGGGGAGACTATGGCTACACCTTC.

V and J are TRBV11-3 and TRBJ2-2, with a weak D call TRBD2 (6 bases). Per the germline V gene, CDR1 is SGHNT and CDR2 is YENEEA. The CDR3 spans 15 residues. Trimming took off 5 bases at V and 7 bases at J, with 17 bases between the two ends. CDR3 protein: CASSNEGLGIGELFF. Written as DNA, the CDR3 is TGTGCCAGCAGCAACGAGGGACTGGGGATCGGGGAGCTGTTTTTT.

The V call is TRBV19, the J call TRBJ2-4; D is ambiguous. The CDR3 spans 17 residues. V lost 4 bases and J lost 1, with 17 bases in between. The germline V gene encodes CDR1 LNHDA and CDR2 SQIVND (reference sequence). CDR3 region: CASSTNVVSRAKNIQYF. The CDR3 region has the DNA TGTGCCAGTAGTACGAATGTCGTTAGTCGGGCCAAAAACATTCAGTACTTC.

V is TRBV30 and J is TRBJ1-5; D possibly corresponds to TRBD1 (5 bases). The CDR3 covers 15 residues. Trimming pared 3 bases from V and 0 bases from J, leaving 12 bases between. CDR1 is GTSNPN and CDR2 is SVGIG in the germline V gene (reference sequence). In nucleotides, the CDR3 is TGTGCCTGGAGCACCCGACAGAATAGCAATCAGCCCCAGCATTTT. It encodes CAWSTRQNSNQPQHF.